This T cell receptor beta chain was observed in a study of T cells in Graves' hyperthyroidism and ophthalmopathy. Whole-study results and caveats: Blood also contained most expanded thyroid clonotypes above 0.001.

A remark on this clonotype: Its antigen is undetermined.

Germline CDR1 DFQATT, CDR2 SNEGSKA (reference sequence). V gave up 1 base and J gave up 0 bases; unmatched junction bases: 6. The CDR3 runs 17 residues. It was 8.5 to 10 ml of fresh peripheral blood that supplied the PBMCs. RNA transcripts gave rise to amplified TCR beta CDR3 regions. Initially, a first-round RT-PCR of the TCR CDR3 employed the HTBI primer set. TCRdb used MiXCR to reprocess the multiplex PCR reads, holding one entry per CDR3 protein. The profile shows about 380,000 distinct CDR3 sequences, less than 20% of them singletons. The sequenced material came from blood. The chain joins TRBV20-1 to TRBJ1-5; TRBD1 agrees at 10 bases. The clonotype comes from a man aged 18 to 30 with Graves' ophthalmopathy. CDR3 in amino acids: CSARGTGGPYSNQPQHF. CDR3 DNA sequence: TGCAGTGCTAGAGGGACAGGGGGTCCCTATAGCAATCAGCCCCAGCATTTT.